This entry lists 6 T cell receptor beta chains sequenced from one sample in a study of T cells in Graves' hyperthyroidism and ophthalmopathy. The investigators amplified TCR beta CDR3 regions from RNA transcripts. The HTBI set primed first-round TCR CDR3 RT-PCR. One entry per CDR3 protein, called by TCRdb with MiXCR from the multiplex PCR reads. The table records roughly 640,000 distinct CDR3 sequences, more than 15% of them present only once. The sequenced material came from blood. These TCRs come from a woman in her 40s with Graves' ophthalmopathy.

The CDR3 here is CASSTRLTTDTQYF. The CDR3 coding sequence is TGTGCCAGCAGCACCCGATTAACTACAGATACGCAGTATTTT. The rearrangement uses TRBV7-2 and TRBJ2-3; unclear D gene. The V gene's germline CDR1 is SGHTA and CDR2 FQGNSA. The CDR3 length is 14 residues. Trimming cost V 5 bases and J 3 bases, with 12 bases left between them.

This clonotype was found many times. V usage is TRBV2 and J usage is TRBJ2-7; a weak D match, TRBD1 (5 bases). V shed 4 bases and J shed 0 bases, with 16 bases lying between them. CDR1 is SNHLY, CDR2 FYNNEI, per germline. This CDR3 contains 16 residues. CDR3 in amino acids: CASSGLGLTLSYEQYF. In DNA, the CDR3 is TGTGCCAGCAGTGGGTTGGGGCTAACCCTCTCCTACGAGCAGTACTTC.

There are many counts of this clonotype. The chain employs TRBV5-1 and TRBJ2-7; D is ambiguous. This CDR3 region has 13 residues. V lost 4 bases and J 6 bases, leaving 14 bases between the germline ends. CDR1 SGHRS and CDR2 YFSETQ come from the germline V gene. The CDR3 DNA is TGCGCCAGCAGCCCCGGGCTCCCCATCGAGCAGTACTTC. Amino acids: CASSPGLPIEQYF.

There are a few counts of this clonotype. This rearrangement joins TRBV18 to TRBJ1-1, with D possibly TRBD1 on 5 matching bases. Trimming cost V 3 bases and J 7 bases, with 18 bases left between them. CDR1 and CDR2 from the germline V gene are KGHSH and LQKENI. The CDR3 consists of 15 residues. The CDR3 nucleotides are TGTGCCAGCTCACCCCACGCGGGGTGGGGGTATGAAGCTTTCTTT. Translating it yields CASSPHAGWGYEAFF.

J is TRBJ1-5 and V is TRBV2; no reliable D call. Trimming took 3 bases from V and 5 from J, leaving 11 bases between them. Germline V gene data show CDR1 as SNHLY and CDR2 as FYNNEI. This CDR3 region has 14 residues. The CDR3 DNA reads TGTGCCAGCAGTGACGAATCACTACATCAGCCCCAGCATTTT. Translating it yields CASSDESLHQPQHF.

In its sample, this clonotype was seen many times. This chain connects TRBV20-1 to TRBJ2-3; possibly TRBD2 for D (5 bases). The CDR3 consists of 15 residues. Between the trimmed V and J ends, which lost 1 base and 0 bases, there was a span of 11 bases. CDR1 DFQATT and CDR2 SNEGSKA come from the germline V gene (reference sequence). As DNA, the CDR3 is TGCAGTGCTAGAGTTCGGCGGGCGAGCACAGATACGCAGTATTTT. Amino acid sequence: CSARVRRASTDTQYF.